The present T cell receptor (beta chain) was sequenced within a study of tumor-infiltrating lymphocytes in primary liver carcinoma. Background on the study: The patients, men and women alike, were aged 30 to 69 years. With diameters of roughly 4 to 10 cm, tumors were stage T1-T3 N0M0.

cDNA specific to TCR beta was made from about 550 ng of total RNA, with a constant-region primer employed for priming. Slightly modified ARM-PCR served as the procedure for the TCR beta libraries. These libraries came from three rounds of nested multiplex PCR. Amplification in the first two PCR rounds was performed using TRBV1-TRBV30 forward primers and a C-beta reverse primer for 10 cycles each. Each CDR3 protein is one row after TCRdb ran MiXCR on the multiplex PCR reads. The sample shows fewer than 110,000 distinct CDR3 sequences, around 73% of them seen only once. This clonotype was seen repeatedly, ten times or more. Antigen specificity is unknown. The CDR3 has 15 amino acids. Trimming removed 1 base from V and 0 bases from J, with 7 bases in between. CDR1 is LGHNA, CDR2 YNFKEQ, per germline. The study co-extracted DNA and RNA from roughly 20-30 mg of unsorted bulk tissue. Patients were chronically HBV-infected and treatment-naive.

General study results and limits: When set against blood, tumors had a significantly higher top-250-clone fraction (p = 0.039).

The source material was liver tumor tissue from sampling region 2. Subset reported: tumor region T2, inferior pole. The chain employs TRBV4-2 and TRBJ2-1, with D uncertain. The receptor's source is a woman aged 60-75 years with primary liver carcinoma and hepatitis B virus infection. The CDR3 sequence: CASSQVPSSYNEQFF. The CDR3 DNA sequence: TGTGCCAGCAGCCAAGTCCCCAGCTCCTACAATGAGCAGTTCTTC.